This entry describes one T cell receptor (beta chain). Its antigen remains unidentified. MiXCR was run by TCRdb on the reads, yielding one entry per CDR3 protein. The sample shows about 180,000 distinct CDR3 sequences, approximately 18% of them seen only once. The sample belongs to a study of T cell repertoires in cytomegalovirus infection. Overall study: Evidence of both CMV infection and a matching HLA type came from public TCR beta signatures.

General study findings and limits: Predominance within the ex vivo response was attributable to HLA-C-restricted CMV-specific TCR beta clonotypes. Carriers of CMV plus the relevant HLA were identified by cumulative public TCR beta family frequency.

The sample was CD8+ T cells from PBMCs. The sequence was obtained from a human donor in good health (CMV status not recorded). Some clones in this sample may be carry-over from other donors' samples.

The CDR3 DNA reads TGTGCCAGCAGCTCCAGGGGGCTCGGCACCGGGGAGCTGTTTTTT. This encodes CASSSRGLGTGELFF. V is TRBV7-8 and J is TRBJ2-2; 8 bases are a match to TRBD1. Germline CDR1 is SGHVS and CDR2 is FQNEAQ. The V segment lost 4 bases and the J segment 4 bases; nucleotides outside the gene matches: 5. CDR3 length: 15 residues. Filled out from reference TRBV7-8 and TRBJ2-2, the complete variable domain reads GAGVSQSPRYKVAKRGQDVALRCDPISGHVSLFWYQQALGQGPEFLTYFQNEAQLDKSGLPSDRFFAERPEGSVSTLKIQRTQQEDSAVYLCASSSRGLGTGELFFGEGSRLTVL.